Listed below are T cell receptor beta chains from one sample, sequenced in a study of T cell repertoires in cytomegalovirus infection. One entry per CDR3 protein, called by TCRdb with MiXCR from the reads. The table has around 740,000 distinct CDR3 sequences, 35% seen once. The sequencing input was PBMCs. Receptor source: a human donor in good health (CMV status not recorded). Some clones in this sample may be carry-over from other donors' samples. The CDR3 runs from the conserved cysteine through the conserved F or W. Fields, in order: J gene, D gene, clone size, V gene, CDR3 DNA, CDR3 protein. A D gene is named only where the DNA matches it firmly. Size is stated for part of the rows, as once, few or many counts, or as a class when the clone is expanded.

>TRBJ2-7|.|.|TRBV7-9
TGTTCCAGCAGCTTAGGTTCCAGATCCGAGCAGTACTTC
CSSSLGSRSEQYF
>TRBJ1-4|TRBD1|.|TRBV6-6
TGTGCCAGTACCACCGACAGGGGGCTATATGAAAAACTGTTTTTT
CASTTDRGLYEKLFF
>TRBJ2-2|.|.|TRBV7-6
TGTGCCAGCAGCTTAGCGTCCGGGCAAACCGGGGAGCTGTTTTTT
CASSLASGQTGELFF
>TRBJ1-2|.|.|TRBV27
TGTGCCAGCAGTACAGACGGGACTCAGGGCTACACCTTC
CASSTDGTQGYTF
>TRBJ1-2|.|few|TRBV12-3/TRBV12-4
TGTGCCAGCAGTTTGGGATCCTCCGGCTATGGCTACACCTTC
CASSLGSSGYGYTF
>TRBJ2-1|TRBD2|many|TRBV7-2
TGTGCCAGCAGCCAGCGGGAGGGCTACAATGAGCAGTTCTTC
CASSQREGYNEQFF
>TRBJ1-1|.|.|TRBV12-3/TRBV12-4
TGTGCCAGCAGCGTACCCATTGATTTTGACACTGAAGCTTTCTTT
CASSVPIDFDTEAFF
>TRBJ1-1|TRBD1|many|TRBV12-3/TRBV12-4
TGTGCCAGCAGTCAAAAGCCAGGGGGCACTGAAGCTTTCTTT
CASSQKPGGTEAFF
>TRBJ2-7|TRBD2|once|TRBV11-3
TGTGCCAGCAGCCCCGACGGGATGGCGGGGGGTAAAGAGCAGTACTTC
CASSPDGMAGGKEQYF
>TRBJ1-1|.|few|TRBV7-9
TGTGCCAGCAGCTTCGTTATGGGAAACACTGAAGCTTTCTTT
CASSFVMGNTEAFF